The clone carrying this T cell receptor (beta chain) was observed a few times. RNA, once extracted, was reverse transcribed into cDNA for use as the sequencing template. This table comes from immunoSEQ multiplex PCR, and its TCRdb copy is limited to in-frame clones, with some not included. The top ten clones hold 0.45% of a sample with about 200,000 clones, 57% of them seen once. This specimen belongs to a study of CD8+ T cells in alopecia areata. The material was CD4+ T cells sorted from blood, obtained at week 0. This TCR derives from a human donor with alopecia areata.

The CDR3 nucleotides are TGTGCCAGCAGCCGCGACAGGGGAGACACAGATACGCAGTATTTT. Its protein is CASSRDRGDTDTQYF. The chain has TRBV7-6 and TRBJ2-3; 8 bases fit TRBD1. The V segment lost 5 bases and the J segment 2 bases; nucleotides outside the gene matches: 6. Germline values: CDR1 SGHVS, CDR2 FNYEAQ. There are 15 residues in the CDR3.